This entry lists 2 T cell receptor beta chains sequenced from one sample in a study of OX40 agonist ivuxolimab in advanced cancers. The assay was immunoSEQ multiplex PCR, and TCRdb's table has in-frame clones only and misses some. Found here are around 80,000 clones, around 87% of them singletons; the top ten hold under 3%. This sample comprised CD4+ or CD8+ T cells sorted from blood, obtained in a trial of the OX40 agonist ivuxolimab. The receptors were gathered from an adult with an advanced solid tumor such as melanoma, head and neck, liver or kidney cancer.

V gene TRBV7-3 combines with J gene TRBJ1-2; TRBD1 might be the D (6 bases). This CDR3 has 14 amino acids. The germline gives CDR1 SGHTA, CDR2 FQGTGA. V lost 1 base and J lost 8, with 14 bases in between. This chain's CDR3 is CASSLIAGAQGYTF. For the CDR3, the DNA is TGTGCCAGCAGCTTAATCGCAGGGGCGCAGGGCTACACCTTC.

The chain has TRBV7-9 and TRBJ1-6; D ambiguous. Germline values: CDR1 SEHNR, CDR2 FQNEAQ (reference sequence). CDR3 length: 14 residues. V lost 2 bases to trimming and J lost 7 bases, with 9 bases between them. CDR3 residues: CASSLMGPNSPLHF. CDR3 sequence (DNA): TGTGCCAGCAGCTTAATGGGCCCAAATTCACCCCTCCACTTT.